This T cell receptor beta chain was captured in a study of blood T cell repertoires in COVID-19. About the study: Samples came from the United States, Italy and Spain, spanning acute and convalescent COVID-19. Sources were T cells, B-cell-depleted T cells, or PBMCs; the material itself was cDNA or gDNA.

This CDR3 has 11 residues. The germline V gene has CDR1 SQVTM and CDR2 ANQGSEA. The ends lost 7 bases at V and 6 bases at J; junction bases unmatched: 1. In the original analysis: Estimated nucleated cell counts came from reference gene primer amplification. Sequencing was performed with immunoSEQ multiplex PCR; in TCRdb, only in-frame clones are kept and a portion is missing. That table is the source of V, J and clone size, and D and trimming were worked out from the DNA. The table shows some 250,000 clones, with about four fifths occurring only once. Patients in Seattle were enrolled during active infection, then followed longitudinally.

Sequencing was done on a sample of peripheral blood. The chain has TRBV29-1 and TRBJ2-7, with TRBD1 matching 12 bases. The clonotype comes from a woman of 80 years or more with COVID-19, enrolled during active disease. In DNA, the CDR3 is TGCAGCGGGGGACAGGGGGCCGAGCAGTACTTC. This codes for CSGGQGAEQYF.